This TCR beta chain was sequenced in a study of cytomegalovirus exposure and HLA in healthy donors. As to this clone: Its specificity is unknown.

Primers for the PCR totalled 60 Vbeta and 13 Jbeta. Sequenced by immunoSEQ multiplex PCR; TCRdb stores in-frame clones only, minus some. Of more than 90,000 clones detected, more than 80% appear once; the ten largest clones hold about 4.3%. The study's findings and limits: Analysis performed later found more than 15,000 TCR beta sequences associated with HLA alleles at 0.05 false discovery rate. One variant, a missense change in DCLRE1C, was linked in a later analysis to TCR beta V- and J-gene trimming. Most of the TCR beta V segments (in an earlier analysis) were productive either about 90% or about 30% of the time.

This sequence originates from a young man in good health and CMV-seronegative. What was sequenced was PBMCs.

CDR3 sequence: CASGGQGSEKLFF. The CDR3 DNA reads TGTGCCAGCGGGGGACAGGGATCCGAAAAACTGTTTTTT. V is TRBV7-9 and J is TRBJ1-4; 9 nucleotides agree with TRBD1. The trim removed 8 bases at V and 8 bases at J, leaving 6 bases unmatched. The CDR3 has 13 residues. Germline CDR1 is SEHNR and CDR2 is FQNEAQ (reference sequence). Full variable domain (remainder filled in from reference TRBV7-9 and TRBJ1-4): DTGVSQNPRHKITKRGQNVTFRCDPISEHNRLYWYRQTLGQGPEFLTYFQNEAQLEKSRLLSDRFSAERPKGSFSTLEIQRTEQGDSAMYLCASGGQGSEKLFFGSGTQLSVL.